The source of this T cell receptor (beta chain) is a study of T cells in Graves' hyperthyroidism and ophthalmopathy. This clonotype was picked up many times. Its antigen is as yet unknown. From RNA transcripts, TCR beta CDR3 regions were amplified. A set of HTBI primers served as the primers for a first-round RT-PCR of the TCR CDR3. From the multiplex PCR reads, TCRdb called clonotypes with MiXCR, one entry per CDR3 protein. The table includes roughly 560,000 distinct CDR3 sequences, roughly 14% detected once. Broader study findings: Most expanded thyroid clonotypes above 0.001 recurred in blood.

This CDR3 contains 15 residues. J was trimmed by 1 base and V by 6 bases; bases with no gene match: 6. The germline V gene has CDR1 LNHDA and CDR2 SQIVND (reference sequence). Lactation, pregnancy, other autoimmune disease or uncontrolled infection led to exclusion of patients. Clinical symptoms, serum thyroxine, TRAb, thyroid ultrasound and orbital computed tomography informed diagnoses. Sequencing was performed on blood. The sequence was collected from a woman in her 40s with Graves' ophthalmopathy. The rearrangement links TRBV19 to TRBJ1-1; 9 nucleotides align to TRBD1. CDR3 protein: CASRRDRESNTEAFF. CDR3 sequence (DNA): TGTGCCAGTAGACGGGACAGGGAGTCGAACACTGAAGCTTTCTTT. The full variable domain, its missing parts supplied by reference TRBV19 and TRBJ1-1, is DGGITQSPKYLFRKEGQNVTLSCEQNLNHDAMYWYRQDPGQGLRLIYYSQIVNDFQKGDIAEGYSVSREKKESFPLTVTSAQKNPTAFYLCASRRDRESNTEAFFGQGTRLTVV.